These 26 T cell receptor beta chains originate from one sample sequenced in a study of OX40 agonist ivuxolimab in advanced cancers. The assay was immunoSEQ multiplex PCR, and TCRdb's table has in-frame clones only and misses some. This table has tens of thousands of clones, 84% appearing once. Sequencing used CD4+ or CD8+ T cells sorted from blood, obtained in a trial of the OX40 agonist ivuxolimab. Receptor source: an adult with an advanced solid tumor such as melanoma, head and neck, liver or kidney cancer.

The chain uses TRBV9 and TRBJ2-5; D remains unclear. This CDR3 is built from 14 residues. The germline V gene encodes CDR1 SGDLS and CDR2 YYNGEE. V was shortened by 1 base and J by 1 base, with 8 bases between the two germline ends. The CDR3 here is CASSVLSGQETQYF. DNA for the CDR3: TGTGCCAGCAGCGTATTGAGTGGCCAAGAGACCCAGTACTTC.

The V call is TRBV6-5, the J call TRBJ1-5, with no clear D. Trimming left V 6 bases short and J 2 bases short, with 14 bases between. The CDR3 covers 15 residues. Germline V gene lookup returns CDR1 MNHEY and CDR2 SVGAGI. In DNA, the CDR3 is TGTGCCAGCAGGCAACGGGGAATGGGCAATCAGCCCCAGCATTTT. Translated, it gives CASRQRGMGNQPQHF.

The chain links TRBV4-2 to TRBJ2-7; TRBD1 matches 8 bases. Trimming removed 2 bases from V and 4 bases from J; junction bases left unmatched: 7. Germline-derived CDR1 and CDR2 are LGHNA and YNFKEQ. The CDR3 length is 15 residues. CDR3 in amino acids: CASSQSTGGPYEQYF. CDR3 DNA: TGTGCCAGCAGCCAATCCACAGGGGGACCATACGAGCAGTACTTC.

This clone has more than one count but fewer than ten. This CDR3 reads CASSLGAYEQYF. CDR3 bases: TGTGCCAGCAGCTTGGGGGCCTACGAGCAGTACTTC. This chain links TRBV5-4 with TRBJ2-7; no clear D gene. Trimming stripped 0 bases from V and 2 bases from J, with 3 bases between. The CDR3 spans 12 residues. CDR1 and CDR2 (germline): SGHNT, YYREEE (reference sequence).

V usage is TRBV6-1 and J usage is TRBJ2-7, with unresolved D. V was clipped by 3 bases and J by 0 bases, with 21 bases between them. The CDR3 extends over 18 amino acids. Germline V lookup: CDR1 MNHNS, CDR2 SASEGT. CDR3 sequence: CASSDPMFATDLSYEQYF. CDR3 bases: TGTGCCAGCAGTGATCCAATGTTCGCGACCGATCTCTCCTACGAGCAGTACTTC.

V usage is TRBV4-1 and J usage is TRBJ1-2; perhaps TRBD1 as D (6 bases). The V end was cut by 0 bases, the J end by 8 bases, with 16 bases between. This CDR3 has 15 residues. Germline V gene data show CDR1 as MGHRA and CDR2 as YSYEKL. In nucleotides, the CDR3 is TGCGCCAGCAGCCAAGAAGGGGGACCGGCGTGGGGCTACACCTTC. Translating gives CASSQEGGPAWGYTF.

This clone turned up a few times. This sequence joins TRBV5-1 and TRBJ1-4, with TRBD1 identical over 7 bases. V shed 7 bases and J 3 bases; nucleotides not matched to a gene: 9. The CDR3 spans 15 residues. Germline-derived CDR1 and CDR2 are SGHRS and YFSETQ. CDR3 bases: TGCGCCAGCCGCATTACAGGGGCCTCTAATGAAAAACTGTTTTTT. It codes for CASRITGASNEKLFF.

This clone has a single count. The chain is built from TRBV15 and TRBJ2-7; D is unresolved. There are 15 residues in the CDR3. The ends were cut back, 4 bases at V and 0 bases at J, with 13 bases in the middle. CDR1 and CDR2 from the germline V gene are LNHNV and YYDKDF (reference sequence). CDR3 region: CATSISMIDSYEQYF. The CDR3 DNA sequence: TGTGCCACCAGCATCAGCATGATTGACTCCTACGAGCAGTACTTC.

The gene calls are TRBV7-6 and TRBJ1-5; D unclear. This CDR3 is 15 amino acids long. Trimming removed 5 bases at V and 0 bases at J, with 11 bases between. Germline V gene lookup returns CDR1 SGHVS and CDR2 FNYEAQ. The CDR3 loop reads CASSPLLDSNQPQHF. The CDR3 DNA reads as TGTGCCAGCAGCCCCCTCTTGGATAGCAATCAGCCCCAGCATTTT.

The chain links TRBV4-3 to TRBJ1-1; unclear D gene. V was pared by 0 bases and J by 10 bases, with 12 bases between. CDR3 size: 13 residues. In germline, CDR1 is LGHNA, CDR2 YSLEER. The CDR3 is CASSQDVGKGAFF. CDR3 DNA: TGCGCCAGCAGCCAAGATGTGGGGAAAGGAGCTTTCTTT.

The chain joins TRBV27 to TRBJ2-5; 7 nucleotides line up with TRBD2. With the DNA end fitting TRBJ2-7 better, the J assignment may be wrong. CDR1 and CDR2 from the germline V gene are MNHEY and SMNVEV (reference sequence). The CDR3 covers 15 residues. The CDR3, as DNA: TGTGCCAGCAGTTTGCTTGCTAGCGGATCATACGAGCAGTACTTC. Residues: CASSLLASGSYEQYF.

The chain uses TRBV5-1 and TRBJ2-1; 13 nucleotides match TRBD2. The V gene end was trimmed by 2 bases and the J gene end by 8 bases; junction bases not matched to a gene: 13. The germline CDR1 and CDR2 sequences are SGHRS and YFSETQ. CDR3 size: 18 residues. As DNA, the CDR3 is TGCGCCAGCAGCTTAGGACCGTCCGGGACTAGCGGGACGGATGAGCAGTTCTTC. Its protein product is CASSLGPSGTSGTDEQFF. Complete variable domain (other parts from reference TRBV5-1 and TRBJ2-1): KAGVTQTPRYLIKTRGQQVTLSCSPISGHRSVSWYQQTPGQGLQFLFEYFSETQRNKGNFPGRFSGRQFSNSRSEMNVSTLELGDSALYLCASSLGPSGTSGTDEQFFGPGTRLTVL.

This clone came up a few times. CDR3 protein: CASKVAVNTEAFF. CDR3 bases: TGCGCCAGCAAGGTCGCCGTGAACACTGAAGCTTTCTTT. V and J are TRBV10-2 and TRBJ1-1; D is unclear. The germline V gene encodes CDR1 WSHSY and CDR2 SAAADI. V was pared by 7 bases and J by 0 bases, with 9 bases between. CDR3 length equals 13 residues.

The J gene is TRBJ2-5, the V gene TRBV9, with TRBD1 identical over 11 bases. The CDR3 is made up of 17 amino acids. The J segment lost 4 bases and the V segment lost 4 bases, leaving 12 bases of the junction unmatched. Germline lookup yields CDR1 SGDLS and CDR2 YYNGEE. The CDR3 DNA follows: TGTGCCAGCAGCCCCCGTGGTGGACAGGGGGCTCGAGAGACCCAGTACTTC. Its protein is CASSPRGGQGARETQYF.

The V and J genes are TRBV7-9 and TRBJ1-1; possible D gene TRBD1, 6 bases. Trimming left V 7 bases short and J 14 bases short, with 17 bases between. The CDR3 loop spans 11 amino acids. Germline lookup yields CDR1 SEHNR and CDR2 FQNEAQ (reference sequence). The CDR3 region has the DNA TGTGCCAGCACCGCAGGGGCCTCCTGGTTCTTT. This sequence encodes CASTAGASWFF. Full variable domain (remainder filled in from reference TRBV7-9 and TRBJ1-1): DTGVSQNPRHKITKRGQNVTFRCDPISEHNRLYWYRQTLGQGPEFLTYFQNEAQLEKSRLLSDRFSAERPKGSFSTLEIQRTEQGDSAMYLCASTAGASWFFGQGTRLTVV.

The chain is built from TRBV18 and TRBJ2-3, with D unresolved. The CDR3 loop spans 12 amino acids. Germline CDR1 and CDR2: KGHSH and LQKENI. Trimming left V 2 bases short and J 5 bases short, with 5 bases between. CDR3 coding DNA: TGTGCCAGCTCACCATTGGGAGATACGCAGTATTTT. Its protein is CASSPLGDTQYF. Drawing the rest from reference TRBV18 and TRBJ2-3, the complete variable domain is NAGVMQNPRHLVRRRGQEARLRCSPMKGHSHVYWYRQLPEEGLKFMVYLQKENIIDESGMPKERFSAEFPKEGPSILRIQQVVRGDSAAYFCASSPLGDTQYFGPGTRLTVL.

This CDR3 reads CASSLAEAGTQETQYF. CDR3 coding DNA: TGTGCCAGCAGCTTAGCGGAGGCAGGAACCCAAGAGACCCAGTACTTC. This rearrangement joins TRBV7-6 to TRBJ2-5, with D possibly matching TRBD2 (5 bases). The CDR3 has 16 residues. V was shortened by 0 bases and J by 1 base, with 12 bases between the two germline ends. Germline-derived CDR1 and CDR2 are SGHVS and FNYEAQ.

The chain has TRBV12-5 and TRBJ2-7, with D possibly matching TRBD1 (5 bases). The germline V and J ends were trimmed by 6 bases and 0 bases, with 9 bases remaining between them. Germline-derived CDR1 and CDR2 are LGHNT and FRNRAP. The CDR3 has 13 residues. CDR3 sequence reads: CASGPDSSYEQYF. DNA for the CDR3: TGTGCTAGTGGACCCGACAGCTCCTACGAGCAGTACTTC.

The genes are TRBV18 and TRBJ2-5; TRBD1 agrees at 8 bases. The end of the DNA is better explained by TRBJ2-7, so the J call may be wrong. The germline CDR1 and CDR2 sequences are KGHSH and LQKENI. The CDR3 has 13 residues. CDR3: CASSRQGRYEQYF. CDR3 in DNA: TGTGCCAGCTCGCGACAGGGGCGCTACGAGCAGTACTTC.

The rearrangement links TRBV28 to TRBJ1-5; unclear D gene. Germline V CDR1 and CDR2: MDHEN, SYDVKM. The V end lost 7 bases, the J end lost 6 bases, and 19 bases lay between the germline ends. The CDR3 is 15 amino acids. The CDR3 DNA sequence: TGTGCCAGCACCACCCTCCGGGCACCGACTCAGCCCCAGCATTTT. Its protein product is CASTTLRAPTQPQHF.

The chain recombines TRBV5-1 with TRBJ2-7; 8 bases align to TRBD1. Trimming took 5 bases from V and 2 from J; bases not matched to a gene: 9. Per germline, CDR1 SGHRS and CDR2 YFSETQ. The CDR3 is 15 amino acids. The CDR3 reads CASRLQTGGTYEQYF. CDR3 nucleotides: TGCGCCAGCAGACTGCAAACAGGGGGTACCTACGAGCAGTACTTC.

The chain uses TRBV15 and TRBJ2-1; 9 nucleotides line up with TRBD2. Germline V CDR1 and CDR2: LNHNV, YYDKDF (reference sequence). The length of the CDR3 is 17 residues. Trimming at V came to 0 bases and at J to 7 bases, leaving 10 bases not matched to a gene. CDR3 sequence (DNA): TGTGCCACCAGCAGAGATCTTGGCGGGGGGGCCAAGAATGAGCAGTTCTTC. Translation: CATSRDLGGGAKNEQFF.

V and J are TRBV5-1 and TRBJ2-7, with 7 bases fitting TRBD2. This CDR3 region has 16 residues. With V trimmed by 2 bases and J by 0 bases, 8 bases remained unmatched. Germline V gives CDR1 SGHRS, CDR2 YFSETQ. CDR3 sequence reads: CASSFSLAAHSYEQYF. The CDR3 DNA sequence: TGCGCCAGCAGCTTTAGCCTAGCGGCACACTCCTACGAGCAGTACTTC.

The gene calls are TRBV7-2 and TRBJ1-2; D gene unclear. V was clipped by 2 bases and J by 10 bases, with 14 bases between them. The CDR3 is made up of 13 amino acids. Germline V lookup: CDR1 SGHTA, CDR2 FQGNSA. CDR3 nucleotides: TGTGCCAGCAGCTTACGTTCAAGTCCAAACTACACCTTC. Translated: CASSLRSSPNYTF.

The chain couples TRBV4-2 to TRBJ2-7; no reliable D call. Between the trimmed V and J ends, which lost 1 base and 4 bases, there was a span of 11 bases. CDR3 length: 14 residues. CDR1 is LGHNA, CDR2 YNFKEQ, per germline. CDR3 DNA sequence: TGTGCCAGCAGCCAAGCCGAGCGTGGATACGAGCAGTACTTC. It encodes CASSQAERGYEQYF.

The CDR3 is CASSPRTGNPYGYTF. The DNA for the CDR3 is TGTGCCAGCAGTCCCCGGACTGGAAATCCCTATGGCTACACCTTC. The chain recombines TRBV6-1 with TRBJ1-2; D is unresolved. Trimming pared 5 bases from V and 4 bases from J, leaving 17 bases between. CDR1 and CDR2 (germline): MNHNS, SASEGT. This CDR3 comprises 15 residues.